The 25 T cell receptor beta chains in this list originate from one sample, sequenced in a study of OX40 agonist ivuxolimab in advanced cancers. TCRdb's table, derived via immunoSEQ multiplex PCR, lists solely in-frame clones and lacks some. This table has about 36,000 clones, 70% to 80% appearing once. The specimen was CD4+ or CD8+ T cells sorted from blood, collected in a trial of the OX40 agonist ivuxolimab. The receptor source for this set is an adult with an advanced solid tumor such as melanoma, head and neck, liver or kidney cancer.

The chain couples TRBV7-2 to TRBJ2-7; perhaps D is TRBD1 or TRBD2 (5 bases each). CDR3 length equals 15 residues. V was clipped by 6 bases and J by 0 bases, with 15 bases between them. The germline CDR1 and CDR2 sequences are SGHTA and FQGNSA. CDR3 DNA: TGTGCCAGCAGTCAAACCGGGACGGCCTCCTACGAGCAGTACTTC. Protein product: CASSQTGTASYEQYF.

Worth noting for this clone: The same CDR3 arises from other DNA sequences in this sample as well. The chain recombines TRBV27 with TRBJ2-2, with D hard to call. V lost 2 bases to trimming and J lost 2 bases, with 0 bases between them. The CDR3 totals 12 residues. Per germline, CDR1 MNHEY and CDR2 SMNVEV (reference sequence). DNA of the CDR3: TGTGCCAGCAGTTTAAACACCGGGGAGCTGTTTTTT. It translates to CASSLNTGELFF.

The V call is TRBV5-5, the J call TRBJ2-7; no clear D. CDR3 length: 13 amino acids. V lost 5 bases, J lost 3 bases, and 12 bases lay in between. Germline V gene data show CDR1 as SGHKS and CDR2 as YYEKEE (reference sequence). CDR3 DNA sequence: TGTGCCAGCAGTCGAACGTTTGGCTACGAGCAGTACTTC. Translation gives CASSRTFGYEQYF.

This rearrangement joins TRBV7-9 to TRBJ2-5; TRBD2 matches at 9 bases. The V and J ends lost 3 bases and 3 bases, in that order; junction bases with no gene match: 5. Per germline, CDR1 SEHNR and CDR2 FQNEAQ (reference sequence). The CDR3 covers 15 residues. CDR3 in DNA: TGTGCCAGCAGCTTCCTAGCGGGGCTGAAAGAGACCCAGTACTTC. Its protein is CASSFLAGLKETQYF.

This clone occurred a few times. The chain joins TRBV19 to TRBJ2-2; D possibly corresponds to TRBD1 (6 bases). Germline V gene lookup returns CDR1 LNHDA and CDR2 SQIVND (reference sequence). This CDR3 has 13 residues. The germline V and J ends were trimmed by 6 bases and 3 bases, with 8 bases remaining between them. CDR3 in DNA: TGTGCCAGTAGCCAGGGGTACACCGGGGAGCTGTTTTTT. Its protein is CASSQGYTGELFF. Based on the CDR3 plus reference TRBV19 and TRBJ2-2, the full variable domain is DGGITQSPKYLFRKEGQNVTLSCEQNLNHDAMYWYRQDPGQGLRLIYYSQIVNDFQKGDIAEGYSVSREKKESFPLTVTSAQKNPTAFYLCASSQGYTGELFFGEGSRLTVL.

This sequence joins TRBV6-1 and TRBJ2-3; tentatively, D is TRBD1 (5 bases). Germline lookup yields CDR1 MNHNS and CDR2 SASEGT. Trimming took 6 bases from V and 6 from J, leaving 19 bases between them. This CDR3 is built from 15 residues. CDR3 residues: CASRGTGSAADTQYF. Written as DNA, the CDR3 is TGTGCCAGCAGGGGAACAGGTAGTGCTGCGGATACGCAGTATTTT.

The chain carries TRBV4-3 and TRBJ2-2; D unresolved. V gave up 3 bases and J gave up 7 bases, with 12 bases separating them. CDR1 is LGHNA and CDR2 is YSLEER in the germline V gene. This CDR3 is 14 amino acids long. The CDR3: CASSHSPTVGELFF. The CDR3 DNA is TGCGCCAGCAGCCATTCGCCTACGGTCGGGGAGCTGTTTTTT.

The chain carries TRBV5-6 and TRBJ1-3, with no clear D. The CDR3 covers 15 residues. With 3 bases removed from V and 0 bases from J, the gap between germline ends came to 10 bases. Germline CDR1 is SGHDT and CDR2 is YYEEEE. CDR3 sequence: CASSSSQLSGNTIYF. The CDR3 coding sequence is TGTGCCAGCAGCTCCAGCCAGCTCTCTGGAAACACCATATATTTT.

The CDR3 sequence is CASSLPGHKSLNEQFF. The CDR3 bases are TGCGCCAGCAGCTTACCGGGCCACAAAAGTTTAAATGAGCAGTTCTTC. The rearrangement joins TRBV5-1 to TRBJ2-1, with D unclear. The CDR3 is made up of 16 amino acids. Trimming shortened V by 2 bases and J by 7 bases, and 19 bases separated the two germline ends. The germline V gene encodes CDR1 SGHRS and CDR2 YFSETQ.

The chain uses TRBV28 and TRBJ2-6; D is uncertain. The germline gives CDR1 MDHEN, CDR2 SYDVKM. CDR3 length: 15 residues. Trimming pared 2 bases from V and 2 bases from J, leaving 7 bases between. The CDR3 reads CASSLGVTGANVLTF. The CDR3, as DNA: TGTGCCAGCAGTTTAGGGGTAACTGGGGCCAACGTCCTGACTTTC. Looking up the rest from reference TRBV28 and TRBJ2-6 gives the full variable domain: DVKVTQSSRYLVKRTGEKVFLECVQDMDHENMFWYRQDPGLGLRLIYFSYDVKMKEKGDIPEGYSVSREKKERFSLILESASTNQTSMYLCASSLGVTGANVLTFGAGSRLTVL.

The V gene is TRBV11-2, the J gene TRBJ1-1, with a possible D match to TRBD1 (5 bases). The CDR3 has 14 residues. Germline-derived CDR1 and CDR2 are SGHAT and FQNNGV. V dropped 6 bases and J dropped 1 base, with 12 bases sitting between them. The CDR3 region has the DNA TGTGCCAGCAGTTCTGGGGGGGGGAACACTGAAGCTTTCTTT. Its protein product is CASSSGGGNTEAFF.

By share, this clone counts as medium-sized (0.01 to 0.1%). The J gene is TRBJ2-7, the V gene TRBV4-1, with TRBD2 as a possible D gene (5 bases). The V gene lost 0 bases and the J gene lost 7 bases, with 7 bases spanning the gap. Germline lookup yields CDR1 MGHRA and CDR2 YSYEKL. The CDR3 has 12 residues. CDR3 DNA sequence: TGCGCCAGCAGCCAAGAAAGAGGGGAGCAGTACTTC. Its translation: CASSQERGEQYF.

The chain joins TRBV25-1 to TRBJ1-4; 7 bases fit TRBD1. The CDR3 sequence is 13 residues long. V lost 6 bases to trimming and J lost 7 bases; unmatched junction nucleotides: 5. CDR1 MGHDK and CDR2 SYGVNS come from the germline V gene. The CDR3 nucleotides are TGTGCCAGCAGCCGGGACAGACTTGAAAAACTGTTTTTT. Translation gives CASSRDRLEKLFF.

This chain uses TRBV5-1 with TRBJ2-7; D may be TRBD2 (5 bases). The germline V and J ends were trimmed by 4 bases and 1 base, with 15 bases remaining between them. This CDR3 is built from 15 residues. Germline CDR1 SGHRS, CDR2 YFSETQ. The CDR3 DNA reads as TGCGCCAGCAGCGAGGGCCTATCCCCTTCCTACGAGCAGTACTTC. It specifies CASSEGLSPSYEQYF.

CDR3 region: CASSGGLRNEQYF. CDR3 nucleotide sequence: TGTGCCAGCAGCGGGGGCCTCCGGAACGAGCAGTACTTC. The chain has TRBV9 and TRBJ2-7, with D tentatively TRBD1 (5 bases). CDR1 and CDR2 (germline): SGDLS, YYNGEE. This CDR3 contains 13 residues. Trimming cost V 3 bases and J 5 bases, with 12 bases left between them.

The chain carries TRBV9 and TRBJ1-4; 7 positions agree with TRBD1. V lost 2 bases and J lost 4; bases outside the gene matches: 2. CDR3 length equals 14 residues. Germline CDR1 and CDR2: SGDLS and YYNGEE. The CDR3 region has the DNA TGTGCCAGCAGCGTGGGACAGTTTAATGAAAAACTGTTTTTT. Its protein is CASSVGQFNEKLFF.

The table lists this clone with a few counts. The chain joins TRBV11-2 to TRBJ1-1; D is perhaps TRBD1 (5 bases). Germline values: CDR1 SGHAT, CDR2 FQNNGV. The CDR3 contains 16 residues. The V end was cut by 1 base, the J end by 4 bases, with 16 bases between. In DNA, the CDR3 is TGTGCCAGCAGCTTAGCTTTTGGCAGGGACGGCACTGAAGCTTTCTTT. Translating it yields CASSLAFGRDGTEAFF.

A few counts support this clone. The chain has TRBV30 and TRBJ2-7, with D possibly matching TRBD1 (6 bases). Trimming pared 3 bases from V and 5 bases from J, leaving 14 bases between. The length of the CDR3 is 13 residues. CDR1 is GTSNPN, CDR2 SVGIG, per germline (reference sequence). The CDR3, as DNA: TGTGCCTGGAGCACCCATGGGGGCGACGAGCAGTACTTC. Translated, it gives CAWSTHGGDEQYF. The variable domain in full, completed from reference TRBV30 and TRBJ2-7, reads SQTIHQWPATLVQPVGSPLSLECTVEGTSNPNLYWYRQAAGRGLQLLFYSVGIGQISSEVPQNLSASRPQDRQFILSSKKLLLSDSGFYLCAWSTHGGDEQYFGPGTRLTVT.

This chain's CDR3 is CASSTDSADTQYF. The CDR3 DNA reads TGTGCCAGCAGCACCGACAGCGCCGATACGCAGTATTTT. The chain carries TRBV11-3 and TRBJ2-3, with a tentative D call TRBD1 (5 bases). The CDR3 covers 13 residues. The V gene lost 5 bases and the J gene lost 6 bases, with 12 bases spanning the gap. CDR1 and CDR2 (germline): SGHNT, YENEEA.

The rearrangement joins TRBV9 to TRBJ2-3; 8 nucleotides align to TRBD1. V shed 3 bases and J 2 bases; nucleotides not matched to a gene: 2. The CDR3 runs 14 residues. Per the germline V gene, CDR1 is SGDLS and CDR2 is YYNGEE. The CDR3 region is CASSATGDTDTQYF. Written as DNA, the CDR3 is TGTGCCAGCAGCGCGACAGGGGACACAGATACGCAGTATTTT.

This clone was found a few times. This chain uses TRBV27 with TRBJ1-1; TRBD1 might be the D (5 bases). CDR1 is MNHEY, CDR2 SMNVEV, per germline (reference sequence). CDR3 length: 13 residues. V dropped 8 bases and J dropped 1 base, with 11 bases sitting between them. CDR3 in amino acids: CASGWDPNTEAFF. In DNA form, the CDR3 reads TGTGCCAGCGGTTGGGACCCGAACACTGAAGCTTTCTTT.

The chain joins TRBV7-2 to TRBJ1-3; maybe TRBD1 (6 bases). This CDR3 has 16 residues. The germline V gene encodes CDR1 SGHTA and CDR2 FQGNSA. V dropped 3 bases and J dropped 0 bases, with 12 bases sitting between them. The CDR3 sequence: CASSLSSDSSGNTIYF. The DNA of the CDR3 is TGTGCCAGCAGCTTGAGTTCGGACAGCTCTGGAAACACCATATATTTT.

This clone was recorded only once. The rearrangement links TRBV5-5 to TRBJ1-1, with TRBD1 identical over 7 bases. CDR3 length equals 16 residues. Germline lookup yields CDR1 SGHKS and CDR2 YYEKEE (reference sequence). V lost 4 bases to trimming and J lost 6 bases; unmatched junction nucleotides: 15. CDR3 bases: TGTGCCAGCAGCCTTCGTCCAGGGGGGCTTTACTCTGAAGCTTTCTTT. Protein sequence: CASSLRPGGLYSEAFF.

The rearrangement joins TRBV7-9 to TRBJ2-7; TRBD2 might be the D (6 bases). Germline CDR1 reads SEHNR; CDR2 reads FQNEAQ (reference sequence). Trimming pared 5 bases from V and 2 bases from J, leaving 16 bases between. The CDR3 runs to 15 residues. The CDR3 coding sequence is TGTGCCAGCAGCCCCCCCGGGACGGGAGCCTACGAGCAGTACTTC. Translation gives CASSPPGTGAYEQYF.

The count of this clone is one. V and J are TRBV7-9 and TRBJ1-1, with D perhaps matching TRBD1 (6 bases). Germline loops: CDR1 SEHNR, CDR2 FQNEAQ (reference sequence). V was cut by 1 base and J by 4 bases, with 10 bases left in between. CDR3 length: 14 residues. The chain's CDR3 is CASSLDRVVTEAFF. CDR3 DNA sequence: TGTGCCAGCAGCTTAGACAGGGTGGTCACTGAAGCTTTCTTT.